The 23 T cell receptor beta chains below come from one sample, sequenced in a study of shared clonotypes between healthy human individuals. TCRdb's copy holds only in-frame clones and misses some; the assay was immunoSEQ multiplex PCR. This sample has around 1,900,000 clones, with around 93% found just once. Naivety among CD8 cells was defined by CD45RO negativity and positive CCR7 selection, thereby excluding terminally differentiated effector memory CD45RA+ cells. Sequencing was done on a sample of naive CD8+ T cells from PBMCs. The receptors were sampled from a man between 18 and 29 years old in good health. Some clones in this sample may be carry-over from other donors' samples.

In its sample, this clone was seen once. V is TRBV5-4 and J is TRBJ2-7, with D perhaps matching TRBD1 (6 bases). Trimming stripped 4 bases from V and 2 bases from J, with 10 bases between. CDR1 and CDR2 (germline): SGHNT, YYREEE (reference sequence). This CDR3 is 13 amino acids long. CDR3 in DNA: TGTGCCAGCAGCGGGCAGGGGACCTACGAGCAGTACTTC. Amino acids: CASSGQGTYEQYF.

The chain couples TRBV9 to TRBJ2-5; tentatively, D is TRBD1 or TRBD2 (5 bases each). The CDR3 runs to 10 residues. The germline V gene has CDR1 SGDLS and CDR2 YYNGEE. The V and J ends lost 7 bases and 4 bases respectively, with 5 bases between them. This chain's CDR3 is CASGGETQYF. The DNA for the CDR3 is TGTGCCAGCGGGGGAGAGACCCAGTACTTC.

CDR3 DNA sequence: TGTGCCATCCGGGACAGTGCCTACGAGCAGTACTTC. This translates into CAIRDSAYEQYF. The V call is TRBV2, the J call TRBJ2-7; 7 bases map to TRBD1. The V gene's germline CDR1 is SNHLY and CDR2 FYNNEI. The CDR3 extends over 12 amino acids. V lost 10 bases to trimming and J lost 2 bases; unmatched junction nucleotides: 5.

V and J are TRBV28 and TRBJ1-4; D may be TRBD1 (5 bases). Germline values: CDR1 MDHEN, CDR2 SYDVKM. There are 14 residues in the CDR3. Between the trimmed V and J ends, which lost 5 bases and 8 bases, there was a span of 15 bases. CDR3 region: CASSRMWEGEKLFF. In nucleotides, the CDR3 is TGTGCCAGCAGTCGCATGTGGGAGGGGGAAAAACTGTTTTTT.

The genes are TRBV4-1 and TRBJ1-4; no reliable D call. V lost 3 bases to trimming and J lost 14 bases, with 19 bases between them. The CDR3 consists of 14 residues. Germline CDR1 reads MGHRA; CDR2 reads YSYEKL. The CDR3 DNA sequence: TGCGCCAGCAGCCACCCTGATTGGGCCTCGGGGCTGTTTTTT. Its protein is CASSHPDWASGLFF.

CDR3 loop: CATSRGLQPQHF. The CDR3, as DNA: TGTGCCACCAGCAGAGGGCTTCAGCCCCAGCATTTT. The V call is TRBV15, the J call TRBJ1-5; D is ambiguous. V was shortened by 1 base and J by 6 bases, with 4 bases between the two germline ends. This CDR3 region has 12 residues. Germline V gives CDR1 LNHNV, CDR2 YYDKDF (reference sequence).

The rearrangement joins TRBV9 to TRBJ1-3, with D perhaps matching TRBD1 (6 bases). The CDR3 runs 17 residues. In germline, CDR1 is SGDLS, CDR2 YYNGEE. Trimming took 1 base from V and 0 from J, leaving 14 bases between them. The CDR3 loop reads CASSVTTGPFSGNTIYF. CDR3 coding DNA: TGTGCCAGCAGCGTAACAACAGGGCCTTTCTCTGGAAACACCATATATTTT.

For this clone: The sample contains more than one DNA sequence encoding this CDR3. V usage is TRBV9 and J usage is TRBJ2-2, with no clear D. V dropped 1 base and J dropped 6 bases, with 4 bases sitting between them. Germline CDR1 and CDR2: SGDLS and YYNGEE. The CDR3 sequence is 12 residues long. In nucleotides, the CDR3 is TGTGCCAGCAGCGTACGGGCCGGGGAGCTGTTTTTT. Amino acid sequence: CASSVRAGELFF.

V usage is TRBV6-1 and J usage is TRBJ1-4, with TRBD1 as a possible D gene (6 bases). This CDR3 is 15 amino acids long. V was pared by 5 bases and J by 4 bases, with 14 bases between. Germline V gives CDR1 MNHNS, CDR2 SASEGT. This CDR3 is CASSPRTVHNEKLFF. The CDR3 bases are TGTGCCAGCAGTCCTAGGACAGTGCATAATGAAAAACTGTTTTTT.

The chain joins TRBV7-9 to TRBJ2-7, with D possibly matching TRBD1 (6 bases). V gave up 5 bases and J gave up 5 bases, with 13 bases separating them. Germline values: CDR1 SEHNR, CDR2 FQNEAQ (reference sequence). This CDR3 is 13 amino acids long. The CDR3: CASSARGSDEQYF. DNA of the CDR3: TGTGCCAGCAGCGCCAGGGGTTCGGACGAGCAGTACTTC.

In its sample, this clone was seen a few times. V gene TRBV19 combines with J gene TRBJ1-1; D is unresolved. Germline V gives CDR1 LNHDA, CDR2 SQIVND (reference sequence). Trimming left V 6 bases short and J 1 base short, with 9 bases between. The CDR3 extends over 13 amino acids. The CDR3 loop is CASSLKGNTEAFF. DNA of the CDR3: TGTGCCAGTAGCCTCAAAGGGAACACTGAAGCTTTCTTT.

This clone was detected only once. The chain recombines TRBV10-2 with TRBJ2-3, with D unclear. The V gene's germline CDR1 is WSHSY and CDR2 SAAADI. The V end was cut by 0 bases, the J end by 2 bases, with 9 bases between. The CDR3 contains 15 residues. The CDR3 DNA follows: TGCGCCAGCAGTGAGTCAGGCAGGTACACAGATACGCAGTATTTT. Amino acid sequence: CASSESGRYTDTQYF.

The table lists this clone with a few counts. J is TRBJ2-7 and V is TRBV30; 10 bases fit TRBD1. Germline CDR1 and CDR2: GTSNPN and SVGIG (reference sequence). Losses at the gene ends were 1 base for V and 5 bases for J; bases not matched to a gene: 5. CDR3 length: 14 residues. Here the CDR3 reads CAWSGGQGRNEQYF. Here the CDR3 DNA reads TGTGCCTGGAGTGGGGGACAGGGGAGGAACGAGCAGTACTTC.

The chain uses TRBV27 and TRBJ2-1; 10 bases map to TRBD2. With V trimmed by 2 bases and J by 13 bases, 17 bases remained unmatched. Germline loops: CDR1 MNHEY, CDR2 SMNVEV (reference sequence). The CDR3 is 17 residues long. The CDR3: CASSLRLAGATRTVQFF. As DNA, the CDR3 is TGTGCCAGCAGTTTACGGCTAGCGGGAGCCACAAGAACCGTCCAGTTCTTC.

The chain joins TRBV28 to TRBJ1-2; weak D call: TRBD1 (5 bases). Looked up from germline, CDR1 is MDHEN and CDR2 is SYDVKM. The CDR3 extends over 14 amino acids. The V end was cut by 7 bases, the J end by 2 bases, with 14 bases between. This chain's CDR3 is CASIEGWGNYGYTF. The CDR3 DNA reads TGTGCCAGCATAGAGGGGTGGGGGAACTATGGCTACACCTTC.

This CDR3 is CSVEDGRGGTHEQYF. The CDR3 region has the DNA TGCAGCGTTGAAGATGGCAGGGGAGGGACTCACGAGCAGTACTTC. This chain links TRBV29-1 with TRBJ2-7, with D perhaps matching TRBD2 (7 bases). V lost 0 bases and J 5 bases, leaving 17 bases between the germline ends. The CDR3 extends over 15 amino acids. Germline V gene sequence: CDR1 SQVTM, CDR2 ANQGSEA.

The sample holds a few counts of this clone. This sequence joins TRBV4-1 and TRBJ2-2; D uncertain. The germline CDR1 and CDR2 sequences are MGHRA and YSYEKL. The CDR3 has 16 residues. Trimming took 0 bases from V and 3 from J, leaving 11 bases between them. The CDR3 nucleotides are TGCGCCAGCAGCCAAGAGGTCGGGTTCCACACCGGGGAGCTGTTTTTT. It yields the protein CASSQEVGFHTGELFF.

DNA for the CDR3: TGTGCCAGCAGTTTATGGGGGGAGCCTTCCTACGAGCAGTACTTC. Protein sequence: CASSLWGEPSYEQYF. This chain joins TRBV28 and TRBJ2-7, with D perhaps assigned TRBD1 or TRBD2 (5 bases each). Germline CDR1 and CDR2: MDHEN and SYDVKM. The CDR3 is 15 residues long. Trimming took off 0 bases at V and 1 base at J, with 10 bases between the two ends.

The rearrangement joins TRBV28 to TRBJ2-3; D gene uncertain. Germline CDR1 and CDR2: MDHEN and SYDVKM. Trimming left V 3 bases short and J 1 base short, with 14 bases between. The CDR3 covers 16 residues. DNA for the CDR3: TGTGCCAGCAGTTTCGTCGACTTCACACGCACAGATACGCAGTATTTT. Protein sequence: CASSFVDFTRTDTQYF.

The CDR3 sequence: CASSLDLAGRRGLYF. CDR3 sequence (DNA): TGTGCCAGCAGCTTGGATCTAGCGGGTCGGAGGGGTTTGTACTTC. The rearrangement joins TRBV7-9 to TRBJ2-7; TRBD2 agrees at 8 bases. From germline, CDR1 is SEHNR and CDR2 FQNEAQ (reference sequence). The V segment lost 3 bases and the J segment 12 bases; nucleotides outside the gene matches: 16. The CDR3 sequence is 15 residues long.

The chain has TRBV27 and TRBJ2-7; D tentatively reads TRBD1 or TRBD2 (5 bases each). This CDR3 has 14 residues. V lost 3 bases and J lost 6, with 15 bases in between. Germline values: CDR1 MNHEY, CDR2 SMNVEV (reference sequence). CDR3 amino acids: CASSLTGTPLEQYF. CDR3 in DNA: TGTGCCAGCAGTTTGACCGGGACCCCCCTCGAGCAGTACTTC.

CDR3 coding DNA: TGTGCCAGCAGCTTGGCAAGGGGGACTTTATACGAGCAGTACTTC. Protein: CASSLARGTLYEQYF. The chain carries TRBV5-4 and TRBJ2-7; D assignment may be TRBD1 or TRBD2 (6 bases each). The germline CDR1 and CDR2 sequences are SGHNT and YYREEE (reference sequence). V was clipped by 0 bases and J by 4 bases, with 14 bases between them. This CDR3 is built from 15 residues.

This clone came up once. The V and J genes are TRBV27 and TRBJ1-1; D not certain. The CDR3 totals 13 residues. The V gene lost 7 bases and the J gene lost 4 bases, with 13 bases spanning the gap. Germline V gene sequence: CDR1 MNHEY, CDR2 SMNVEV (reference sequence). The DNA for the CDR3 is TGTGCCAGCACCCCCCCGAGGAGCACTGAAGCTTTCTTT. It codes for CASTPPRSTEAFF.